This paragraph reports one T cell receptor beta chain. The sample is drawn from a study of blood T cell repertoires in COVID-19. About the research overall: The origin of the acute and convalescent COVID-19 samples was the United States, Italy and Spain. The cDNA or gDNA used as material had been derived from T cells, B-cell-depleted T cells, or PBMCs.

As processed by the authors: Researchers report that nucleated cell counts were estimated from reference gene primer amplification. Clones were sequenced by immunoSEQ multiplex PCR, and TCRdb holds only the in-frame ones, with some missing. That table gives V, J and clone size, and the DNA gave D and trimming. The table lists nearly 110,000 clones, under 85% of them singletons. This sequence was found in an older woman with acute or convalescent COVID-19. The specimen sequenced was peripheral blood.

The CDR3, as DNA: TGTGCCAGTAGTATTGCTTGGGCAGCGGATTCACCCCTCCACTTT. It translates to CASSIAWAADSPLHF. This sequence joins TRBV19 and TRBJ1-6; D gene uncertain. The V and J ends lost 3 bases and 8 bases respectively, with 14 bases between them. The CDR3 has 15 amino acids. The germline CDR1 and CDR2 sequences are LNHDA and SQIVND (reference sequence).